This TCR beta chain was sequenced in a study of OX40 agonist ivuxolimab in advanced cancers. Profiling relied on immunoSEQ multiplex PCR, and the TCRdb table lists in-frame clones only, not all of them. The sample records tens of thousands of clones, roughly 90% being singletons. The material sequenced was CD4+ or CD8+ T cells sorted from blood, taken in a trial of the OX40 agonist ivuxolimab. The TCR sequence derives from an adult with an advanced solid tumor such as melanoma, head and neck, liver or kidney cancer.

CDR3 in amino acids: CASSPYWDQPQHF. The DNA for the CDR3 is TGTGCCAGCAGCCCCTATTGGGATCAGCCCCAGCATTTT. The J gene is TRBJ1-5, the V gene TRBV5-5; D remains ambiguous. V was shortened by 4 bases and J by 5 bases, with 10 bases between the two germline ends. The germline CDR1 and CDR2 sequences are SGHKS and YYEKEE (reference sequence). The CDR3 is 13 residues long.